This T cell receptor (beta chain) emerged from a study of blood T cell repertoires in COVID-19. Study-wide context: Two negative PCRs, clearance, or symptom resolution were required of recovered Cohort 3 donors. Samples taken during acute and convalescent COVID-19 were collected in the United States, Italy and Spain.

Original processing methods: Amplifying reference gene primers gave estimates of nucleated cell counts. Measured with immunoSEQ multiplex PCR; TCRdb has only the in-frame clones, and not every one. The DNA was the basis for D and trimming; V, J and clone size are from that table. There are under 300,000 clones in the sample; 88% occur only once, and approximately 2% lies in the top ten. The germline V gene encodes CDR1 KGHSH and CDR2 LQKENI. The J segment lost 5 bases and the V segment lost 3 bases, leaving 11 bases of the junction unmatched. The CDR3 consists of 16 residues. Individuals drawn from approximately 22 US areas were roughly 18 to 95 years old.

The sample consisted of PBMCs or T cells enriched from blood (not recorded which). This sequence originates from a woman aged 55-69 years in a cohort exposed to, infected with or recovered from COVID-19 (not recorded which). J is TRBJ2-7 and V is TRBV18; 9 nucleotides match TRBD1. The CDR3 is CASSPNTGGIIHEQYF. The CDR3 DNA sequence: TGTGCCAGCTCACCGAATACAGGGGGCATTATCCACGAGCAGTACTTC.